Each of the 21 T cell receptor beta chains below was sequenced from the same sample in a study of cytomegalovirus exposure and HLA in healthy donors. Researchers ran the PCR with 60 Vbeta and 13 Jbeta primers. The data were produced by immunoSEQ multiplex PCR, yet TCRdb's version contains in-frame clones alone and is incomplete. This sample has 90,000 to 120,000 clones, with more than 60% found just once. Sequenced material: PBMCs. The source of these receptors is a young woman in good health and CMV-seropositive.

The chain combines TRBV7-2 with TRBJ2-7, with 10 bases that match TRBD2. This CDR3 is 14 amino acids long. CDR1 and CDR2 from the germline V gene are SGHTA and FQGNSA. V shed 3 bases, J shed 4 bases, and the junction held 3 bases outside the gene matches. The CDR3 DNA sequence: TGTGCCAGCAGCTTCGGGACTAGCGAATACGAGCAGTACTTC. Amino acids: CASSFGTSEYEQYF.

V is TRBV7-3 and J is TRBJ2-5, with 11 bases matching TRBD2. In germline, CDR1 is SGHTA, CDR2 FQGTGA. Losses at the gene ends were 5 bases for V and 4 bases for J; bases not matched to a gene: 3. This CDR3 region has 14 residues. The CDR3 bases are TGTGCCAGCAGCATGGGGACTAGCGGAGAGACCCAGTACTTC. Translated, it gives CASSMGTSGETQYF.

This chain connects TRBV4-2 to TRBJ2-6; D perhaps matches TRBD1 (6 bases). This CDR3 contains 16 residues. In germline, CDR1 is LGHNA, CDR2 YNFKEQ. Trimming left V 2 bases short and J 4 bases short, with 12 bases between. The CDR3 DNA is TGTGCCAGCAGCCAATCCTCAGGGGTCGGGGCCAACGTCCTGACTTTC. Its protein is CASSQSSGVGANVLTF.

The chain joins TRBV28 to TRBJ1-1; D perhaps matches TRBD1 (6 bases). The CDR3 spans 14 residues. Germline V gene data show CDR1 as MDHEN and CDR2 as SYDVKM. Trimming removed 2 bases from V and 4 bases from J, with 11 bases in between. The CDR3: CASSLRGGVTEAFF. The CDR3 DNA follows: TGTGCCAGCAGTTTAAGAGGGGGGGTCACTGAAGCTTTCTTT.

This clone appeared once. The chain combines TRBV5-6 with TRBJ2-3, with 10 bases that match TRBD1. The CDR3 is 16 residues long. The ends lost 0 bases at V and 6 bases at J; junction bases unmatched: 7. CDR1 is SGHDT and CDR2 is YYEEEE in the germline V gene. The CDR3 spells CASSLGRQGALDTQYF. The CDR3 DNA reads TGTGCCAGCAGCTTGGGGCGACAGGGGGCGTTGGATACGCAGTATTTT.

Here the CDR3 DNA reads TGCGCCAGCAGCCAGGGAAAATTAGCGGGAGCCGGGGAGCTGTTTTTT. It codes for CASSQGKLAGAGELFF. The V call is TRBV4-1, the J call TRBJ2-2, with 9 bases identical to TRBD2. The CDR3 length is 16 residues. V was pared by 3 bases and J by 6 bases, with 8 bases of the junction left unmatched. The germline CDR1 and CDR2 sequences are MGHRA and YSYEKL.

V gene TRBV7-6 combines with J gene TRBJ2-7; tentative D call: TRBD1 (6 bases). The CDR3 sequence is 14 residues long. Looked up from germline, CDR1 is SGHVS and CDR2 is FNYEAQ. Trimming shortened V by 1 base and J by 6 bases, and 13 bases separated the two germline ends. For the CDR3, the DNA is TGTGCCAGCAGCTTAGGGCAGGGGTCAGCCGAGCAGTACTTC. Its translation is CASSLGQGSAEQYF. Based on the CDR3 plus reference TRBV7-6 and TRBJ2-7, the full variable domain is GAGVSQSPRYKVTKRGQDVALRCDPISGHVSLYWYRQALGQGPEFLTYFNYEAQQDKSGLPNDRFSAERPEGSISTLTIQRTEQRDSAMYRCASSLGQGSAEQYFGPGTRLTVT.

The chain has TRBV19 and TRBJ1-5; 12 bases line up with TRBD1. Per the germline V gene, CDR1 is LNHDA and CDR2 is SQIVND (reference sequence). The junction had 10 bases not matched to a gene; V was cut back by 4 bases and J by 0 bases. The CDR3 has 19 amino acids. This CDR3 is CASSSRDRGRIYSNQPQHF. The CDR3 region has the DNA TGTGCCAGTAGTAGCCGGGACAGGGGGCGGATTTATAGCAATCAGCCCCAGCATTTT.

This clone was detected only a few times. The chain recombines TRBV5-5 with TRBJ2-7; maybe TRBD1 (5 bases). The CDR3 length is 14 residues. V lost 0 bases and J 4 bases, leaving 11 bases between the germline ends. CDR1 and CDR2 from the germline V gene are SGHKS and YYEKEE (reference sequence). CDR3 DNA: TGTGCCAGCAGCTTGGCCCAAGGGGATTACGAGCAGTACTTC. It encodes CASSLAQGDYEQYF.

V is TRBV4-1 and J is TRBJ2-5, with D hard to call. The length of the CDR3 is 14 residues. Germline CDR1 MGHRA, CDR2 YSYEKL. V shed 4 bases and J shed 4 bases, with 13 bases lying between them. The CDR3 sequence: CASSPLGLGETQYF. The CDR3 nucleotides read TGCGCCAGCAGCCCCCTTGGGCTCGGAGAGACCCAGTACTTC.

The chain is built from TRBV9 and TRBJ2-1, with D hard to call. Between the trimmed V and J ends, which lost 4 bases and 6 bases, there was a span of 11 bases. CDR3 length: 13 amino acids. CDR1 and CDR2 (germline): SGDLS, YYNGEE. CDR3 nucleotides: TGTGCCAGCAGCCCTCGACTGTTCAATGAGCAGTTCTTC. Its translation: CASSPRLFNEQFF.

The J gene is TRBJ2-7, the V gene TRBV23-1, with D possibly matching TRBD2 (6 bases). TRBV23-1 is sorted into the ORF group, with uncertain function. This CDR3 spans 17 amino acids. Trimming removed 0 bases at V and 5 bases at J, with 20 bases between. The CDR3 region has the DNA TGCGCCAGCAGTCAATCTAGAGGCGGCGCTAGGAGGGACGAGCAGTACTTC. It is translated as CASSQSRGGARRDEQYF.

The V gene is TRBV6-5, the J gene TRBJ1-1; 7 nucleotides align to TRBD1. Germline V gene data show CDR1 as MNHEY and CDR2 as SVGAGI. J gave up 8 bases and V 2 bases, and 2 bases lay outside the gene matches. This CDR3 contains 12 residues. CDR3 in amino acids: CASSYETGEAFF. The CDR3 region has the DNA TGTGCCAGCAGTTACGAGACAGGGGAAGCTTTCTTT.

The rearrangement links TRBV7-3 to TRBJ2-5, with D maybe TRBD1 (6 bases). The germline gives CDR1 SGHTA, CDR2 FQGTGA. V was clipped by 4 bases and J by 10 bases, with 22 bases between them. The length of the CDR3 is 15 residues. The CDR3 DNA reads TGTGCCAGCAGCTCAGCGTTAGGGGGTTTTGGAGACCAGTACTTC. Its translation: CASSSALGGFGDQYF.

The chain has TRBV6-5 and TRBJ1-1; D ambiguous. V was pared by 7 bases and J by 5 bases, with 11 bases between. Germline assignment: CDR1 MNHEY and CDR2 SVGAGI. The length of the CDR3 is 12 residues. CDR3 sequence (DNA): TGTGCCAGCAACCAGAGAGGAACTGAAGCTTTCTTT. Amino acid sequence: CASNQRGTEAFF.

This chain connects TRBV30 to TRBJ2-7; D unclear. Looked up from germline, CDR1 is GTSNPN and CDR2 is SVGIG (reference sequence). Trimming stripped 8 bases from V and 4 bases from J, with 18 bases between. The length of the CDR3 is 13 residues. The CDR3 here is CAADHGGYYEQYF. The CDR3 DNA follows: TGTGCCGCCGATCACGGCGGTTATTACGAGCAGTACTTC.

This clone was seen only once. The V gene is TRBV6-5, the J gene TRBJ2-3; possible D gene TRBD1, 6 bases. The CDR3 is made up of 15 amino acids. Trimming removed 6 bases at V and 0 bases at J, with 13 bases between. CDR1 is MNHEY and CDR2 is SVGAGI in the germline V gene. The CDR3 DNA follows: TGTGCCAGCAGCAACCGAGGGGGTAGCACAGATACGCAGTATTTT. This sequence encodes CASSNRGGSTDTQYF.

The genes are TRBV11-2 and TRBJ1-4; maybe TRBD1 (5 bases). The V and J ends lost 1 base and 5 bases respectively, with 14 bases between them. The CDR3 totals 16 residues. Per germline, CDR1 SGHAT and CDR2 FQNNGV. CDR3 protein: CASSLGSDIVNEKLFF. CDR3 bases: TGTGCCAGCAGCTTAGGTTCGGACATCGTGAATGAAAAACTGTTTTTT.

In this sample, this clone turned up a few times. The rearrangement links TRBV9 to TRBJ2-5; TRBD2 aligns across 9 bases. V trimming: 3 bases; J trimming: 2 bases; junction bases outside the gene matches: 5. The CDR3 runs 15 residues. CDR1 SGDLS and CDR2 YYNGEE come from the germline V gene. As DNA, the CDR3 is TGTGCCAGCAGCGCGCTAGCGGGACGGCAAGAGACCCAGTACTTC. Translation gives CASSALAGRQETQYF. The entire variable domain, with the rest obtained from reference TRBV9 and TRBJ2-5, is as follows: DSGVTQTPKHLITATGQRVTLRCSPRSGDLSVYWYQQSLDQGLQFLIQYYNGEERAKGNILERFSAQQFPDLHSELNLSSLELGDSALYFCASSALAGRQETQYFGPGTRLLVL.

The rearrangement uses TRBV27 and TRBJ1-5, with a possible D match to TRBD1 (6 bases). The CDR3 has 15 amino acids. V gave up 5 bases and J gave up 0 bases, with 11 bases separating them. CDR1 MNHEY and CDR2 SMNVEV come from the germline V gene (reference sequence). CDR3 sequence: CASSTGQPSNQPQHF. In DNA, the CDR3 is TGTGCCAGCAGTACAGGACAGCCTAGCAATCAGCCCCAGCATTTT.

This clone is a singleton in its sample. This rearrangement joins TRBV15 to TRBJ2-2; 7 positions match TRBD2. Germline V gene lookup returns CDR1 LNHNV and CDR2 YYDKDF (reference sequence). Losses at the gene ends were 8 bases for V and 1 base for J; bases not matched to a gene: 7. The CDR3 covers 15 residues. The CDR3 protein is CATQIAGLNTGELFF. As DNA, the CDR3 is TGTGCCACCCAGATAGCGGGCCTGAACACCGGGGAGCTGTTTTTT.